Given below is one TCR beta chain in context. The antigen is unknown. Treatment given: oral pan-JAK inhibitor, 5-10 mg twice daily. Sampling of alopecia areata patients yielded lesional scalp punch biopsies as well as peripheral blood. CD4+ and CD8+ T cells were sorted from PBMCs. The CDR3 spans 14 residues. Trimming at V came to 4 bases and at J to 4 bases, leaving 6 bases not matched to a gene. Germline CDR1 SGHVS, CDR2 FNYEAQ. Once RNA had been extracted, it was reverse transcribed into cDNA to act as the sequencing template. Libraries were prepared by immunoSEQ multiplex PCR; TCRdb keeps only in-frame clonotypes and omits some of them. In the table there are some 150,000 clones, 80% to 90% of which are singletons. This entry comes from a study of CD8+ T cells in alopecia areata. Study results and caveats: Since there was just one nonresponder, nobody can yet say how baseline CD8+ expansion ties to response.

The chain links TRBV7-6 to TRBJ1-2, with 7 bases aligning to TRBD1. The TCR originated in a human donor with alopecia areata. The material was CD8+ T cells sorted from blood, obtained at week 4, from a patient treated with tofacitinib. The CDR3 sequence: CASSSTGTAYGYTF. As DNA, the CDR3 is TGTGCCAGCAGCTCAACCGGGACAGCCTATGGCTACACCTTC.